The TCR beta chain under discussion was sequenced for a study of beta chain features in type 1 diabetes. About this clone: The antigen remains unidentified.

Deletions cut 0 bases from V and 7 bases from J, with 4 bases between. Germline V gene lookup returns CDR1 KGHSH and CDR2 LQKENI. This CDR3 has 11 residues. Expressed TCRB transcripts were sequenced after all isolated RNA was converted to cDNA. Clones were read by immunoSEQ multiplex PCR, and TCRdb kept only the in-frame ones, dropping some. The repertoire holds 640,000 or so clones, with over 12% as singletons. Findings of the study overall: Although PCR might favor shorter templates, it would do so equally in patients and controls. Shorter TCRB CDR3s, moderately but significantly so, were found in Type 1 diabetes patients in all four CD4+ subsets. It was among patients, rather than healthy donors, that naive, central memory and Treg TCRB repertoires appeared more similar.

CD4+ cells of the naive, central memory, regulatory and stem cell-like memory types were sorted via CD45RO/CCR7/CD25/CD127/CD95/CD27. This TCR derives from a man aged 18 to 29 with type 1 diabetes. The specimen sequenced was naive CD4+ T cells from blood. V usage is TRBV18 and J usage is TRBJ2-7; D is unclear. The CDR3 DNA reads TGTGCCAGCTCACCACCCTCAGAGCAGTACTTC. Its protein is CASSPPSEQYF. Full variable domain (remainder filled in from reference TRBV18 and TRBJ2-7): NAGVMQNPRHLVRRRGQEARLRCSPMKGHSHVYWYRQLPEEGLKFMVYLQKENIIDESGMPKERFSAEFPKEGPSILRIQQVVRGDSAAYFCASSPPSEQYFGPGTRLTVT.